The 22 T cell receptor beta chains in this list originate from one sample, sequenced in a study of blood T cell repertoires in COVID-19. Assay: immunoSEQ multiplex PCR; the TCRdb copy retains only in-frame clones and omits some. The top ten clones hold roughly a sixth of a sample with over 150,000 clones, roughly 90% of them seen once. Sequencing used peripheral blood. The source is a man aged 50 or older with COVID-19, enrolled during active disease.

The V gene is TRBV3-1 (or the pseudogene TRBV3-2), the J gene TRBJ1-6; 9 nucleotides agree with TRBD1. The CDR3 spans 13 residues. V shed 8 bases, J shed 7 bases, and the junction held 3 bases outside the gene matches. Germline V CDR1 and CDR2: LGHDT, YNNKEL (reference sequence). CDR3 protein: CASGTGRNSPLHF. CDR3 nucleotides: TGTGCCAGCGGGACAGGGAGGAATTCACCCCTCCACTTT.

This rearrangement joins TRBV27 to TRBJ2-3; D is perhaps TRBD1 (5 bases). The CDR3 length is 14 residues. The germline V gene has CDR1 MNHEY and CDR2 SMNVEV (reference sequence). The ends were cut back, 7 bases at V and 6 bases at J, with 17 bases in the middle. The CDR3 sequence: CASTLGSRADTQYF. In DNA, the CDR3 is TGTGCCAGCACCCTGGGGTCCAGGGCGGATACGCAGTATTTT.

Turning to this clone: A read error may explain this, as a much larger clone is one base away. This CDR3 reads CASTILTHEQFF. In DNA, the CDR3 is TGTGCCAGCACCATACTAACGCATGAGCAGTTCTTC. The rearrangement links TRBV7-9 to TRBJ2-1; no definite D call. V was pared by 7 bases and J by 8 bases, with 12 bases between. Looked up from germline, CDR1 is SEHNR and CDR2 is FQNEAQ (reference sequence). The CDR3 length is 12 residues.

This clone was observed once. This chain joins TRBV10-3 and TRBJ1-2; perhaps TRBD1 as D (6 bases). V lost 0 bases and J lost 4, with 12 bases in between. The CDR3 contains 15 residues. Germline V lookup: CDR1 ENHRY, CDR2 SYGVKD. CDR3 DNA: TGTGCCATCAGTGAGTCTCCAGGGGCACTCTATGGCTACACCTTC. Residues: CAISESPGALYGYTF.

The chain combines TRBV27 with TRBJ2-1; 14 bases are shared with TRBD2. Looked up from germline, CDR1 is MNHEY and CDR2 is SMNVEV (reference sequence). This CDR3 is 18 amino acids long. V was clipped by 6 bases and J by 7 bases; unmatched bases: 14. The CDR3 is CASSRDSLGLAGANEQFF. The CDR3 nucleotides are TGTGCCAGCAGCCGGGACAGTTTGGGACTAGCGGGAGCTAATGAGCAGTTCTTC.

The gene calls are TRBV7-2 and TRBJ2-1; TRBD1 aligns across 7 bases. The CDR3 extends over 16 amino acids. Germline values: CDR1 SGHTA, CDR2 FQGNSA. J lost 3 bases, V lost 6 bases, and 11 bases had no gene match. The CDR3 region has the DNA TGTGCCAGCAGATCTAAAAAGACAGGGAACTACAATGAGCAGTTCTTC. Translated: CASRSKKTGNYNEQFF.

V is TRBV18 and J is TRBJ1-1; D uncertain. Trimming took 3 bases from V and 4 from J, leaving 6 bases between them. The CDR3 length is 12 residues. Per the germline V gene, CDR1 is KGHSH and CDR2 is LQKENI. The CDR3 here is CASSPKSTEAFF. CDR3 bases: TGTGCCAGCTCACCCAAGAGCACTGAAGCTTTCTTT.

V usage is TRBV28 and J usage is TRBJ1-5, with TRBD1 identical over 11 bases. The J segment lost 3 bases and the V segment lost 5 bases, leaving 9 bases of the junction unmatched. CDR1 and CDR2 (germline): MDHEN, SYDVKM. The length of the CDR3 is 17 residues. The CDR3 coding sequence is TGTGCCAGCAGTACCCGGACAGGGGGCGGCTCCAATCAGCCCCAGCATTTT. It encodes CASSTRTGGGSNQPQHF.

The CDR3 region has the DNA TGTGCCAGCAACTGGGCGACAGACGCTAATCAGCCCCAGCATTTT. It translates to CASNWATDANQPQHF. V usage is TRBV2 and J usage is TRBJ1-5, with D possibly TRBD1 on 5 matching bases. V was pared by 7 bases and J by 4 bases, with 17 bases between. The CDR3 extends over 15 amino acids. Germline lookup yields CDR1 SNHLY and CDR2 FYNNEI.

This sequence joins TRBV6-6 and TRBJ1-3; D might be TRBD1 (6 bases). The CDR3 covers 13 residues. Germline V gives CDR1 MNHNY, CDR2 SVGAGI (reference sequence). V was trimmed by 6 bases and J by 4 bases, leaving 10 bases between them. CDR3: CASRTDRGNTIYF. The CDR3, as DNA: TGTGCCAGCAGAACCGACAGGGGAAACACCATATATTTT.

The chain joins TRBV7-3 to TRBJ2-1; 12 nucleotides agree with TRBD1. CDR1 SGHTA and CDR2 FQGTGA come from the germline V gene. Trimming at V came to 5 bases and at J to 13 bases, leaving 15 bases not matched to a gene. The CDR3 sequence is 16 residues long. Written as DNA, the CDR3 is TGTGCCAGCAGCCTATCCACCGGGACAGGGGGCGGGGAACAGTTCTTC. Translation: CASSLSTGTGGGEQFF.

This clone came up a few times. Here the CDR3 reads CASSLGGQDQPQHF. The CDR3 bases are TGTGCCAGCAGCTTAGGTGGACAGGATCAGCCCCAGCATTTT. The rearrangement links TRBV7-9 to TRBJ1-5, with 7 bases that match TRBD1. V shed 1 base and J 5 bases; nucleotides not matched to a gene: 2. Germline-derived CDR1 and CDR2 are SEHNR and FQNEAQ (reference sequence). The CDR3 spans 14 residues. The complete variable domain, with remaining parts taken from reference TRBV7-9 and TRBJ1-5, reads DTGVSQNPRHKITKRGQNVTFRCDPISEHNRLYWYRQTLGQGPEFLTYFQNEAQLEKSRLLSDRFSAERPKGSFSTLEIQRTEQGDSAMYLCASSLGGQDQPQHFGDGTRLSIL.

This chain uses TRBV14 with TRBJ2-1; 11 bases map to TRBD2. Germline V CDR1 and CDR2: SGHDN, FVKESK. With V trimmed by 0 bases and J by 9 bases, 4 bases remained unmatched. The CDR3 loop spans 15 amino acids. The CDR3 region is CASSQELAGAGEQFF. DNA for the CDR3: TGTGCCAGCAGCCAAGAACTAGCGGGGGCGGGTGAGCAGTTCTTC.

The CDR3 DNA reads as TGTGCCAGCAGCTTAACGGTACTAGCGGGATGGGAGACCCAGTACTTC. Encoded protein: CASSLTVLAGWETQYF. The V call is TRBV11-1, the J call TRBJ2-5, with TRBD2 matching over 10 bases. This CDR3 spans 16 amino acids. Germline CDR1 is SGHAT and CDR2 is FQDESV (reference sequence). J lost 5 bases, V lost 2 bases, and 8 bases had no gene match.

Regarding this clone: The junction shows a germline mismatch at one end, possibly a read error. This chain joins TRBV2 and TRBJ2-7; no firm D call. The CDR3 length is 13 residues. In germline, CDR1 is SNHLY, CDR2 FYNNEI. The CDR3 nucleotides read TGTGCCAGCAGAGAGATCGGGTACTACGAGCAGTGCTTC. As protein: CASREIGYYEQCF. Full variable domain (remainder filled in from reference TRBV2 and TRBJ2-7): EPEVTQTPSHQVTQMGQEVILRCVPISNHLYFYWYRQILGQKVEFLVSFYNNEISEKSEIFDDQFSVERPDGSNFTLKIRSTKLEDSAMYFCASREIGYYEQCFGPGTRLTVT.

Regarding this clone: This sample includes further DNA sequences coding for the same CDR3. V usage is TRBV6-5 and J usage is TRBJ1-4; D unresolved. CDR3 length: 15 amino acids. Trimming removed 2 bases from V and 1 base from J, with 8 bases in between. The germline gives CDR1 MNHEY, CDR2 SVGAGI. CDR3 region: CASSYTTGTNEKLFF. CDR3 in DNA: TGTGCCAGCAGTTACACGACGGGAACTAATGAAAAACTGTTTTTT.

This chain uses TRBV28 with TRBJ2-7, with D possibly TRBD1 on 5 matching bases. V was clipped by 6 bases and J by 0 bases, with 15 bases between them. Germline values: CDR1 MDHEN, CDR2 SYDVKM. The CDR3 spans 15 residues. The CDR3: CASSKRGRASYEQYF. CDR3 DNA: TGTGCCAGCAGCAAAAGGGGCAGGGCCTCCTACGAGCAGTACTTC.

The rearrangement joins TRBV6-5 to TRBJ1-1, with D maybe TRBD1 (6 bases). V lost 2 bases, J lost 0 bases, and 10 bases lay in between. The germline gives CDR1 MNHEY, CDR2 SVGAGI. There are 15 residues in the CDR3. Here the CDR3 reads CASSYHTGMNTEAFF. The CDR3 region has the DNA TGTGCCAGCAGTTACCACACAGGGATGAACACTGAAGCTTTCTTT.

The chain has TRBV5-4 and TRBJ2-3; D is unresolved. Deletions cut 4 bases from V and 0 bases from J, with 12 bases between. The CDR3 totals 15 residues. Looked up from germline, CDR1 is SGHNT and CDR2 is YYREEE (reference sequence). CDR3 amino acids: CASSPVSASTDTQYF. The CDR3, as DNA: TGTGCCAGCAGCCCGGTTAGTGCTAGCACAGATACGCAGTATTTT.

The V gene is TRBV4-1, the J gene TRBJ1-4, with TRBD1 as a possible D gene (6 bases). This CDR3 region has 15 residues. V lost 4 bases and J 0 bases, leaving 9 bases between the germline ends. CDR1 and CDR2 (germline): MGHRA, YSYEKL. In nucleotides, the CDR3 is TGCGCCAGCAGCCTACGGACAGCAACTAATGAAAAACTGTTTTTT. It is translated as CASSLRTATNEKLFF.

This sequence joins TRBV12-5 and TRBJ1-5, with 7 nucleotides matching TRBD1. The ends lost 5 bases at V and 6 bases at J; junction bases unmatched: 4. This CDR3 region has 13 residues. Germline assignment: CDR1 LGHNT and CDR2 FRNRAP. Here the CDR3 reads CASGDTGVQPQHF. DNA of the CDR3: TGTGCTAGTGGTGACACAGGGGTTCAGCCCCAGCATTTT.

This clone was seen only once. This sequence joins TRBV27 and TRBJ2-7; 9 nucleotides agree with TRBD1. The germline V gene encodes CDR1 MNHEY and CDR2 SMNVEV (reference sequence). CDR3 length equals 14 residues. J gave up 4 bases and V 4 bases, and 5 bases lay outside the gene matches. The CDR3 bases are TGTGCCAGCAGTTACCAGGGACAGGGTTACGAGCAGTACTTC. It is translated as CASSYQGQGYEQYF.